This TCR beta chain is from a study of T cell changes during pregnancy in multiple sclerosis. The CDR3 is 14 residues long. The J segment lost 6 bases and the V segment lost 5 bases, leaving 7 bases of the junction unmatched. Germline V CDR1 and CDR2: SGHTA, FQGNSA. Here immunoSEQ multiplex PCR was the method, and the copy in TCRdb shows in-frame clones only, minus some. The table includes over 30,000 clones, about 90% detected once. The material was CD4+ T cells from peripheral blood mononuclear cells, obtained in the third trimester of pregnancy. This chain uses TRBV7-2 with TRBJ1-5; TRBD1 matches at 7 bases. The sequence was obtained from a female donor with multiple sclerosis, enrolled in a pregnancy study. The CDR3 is CASSPDRAGQPQHF. CDR3 bases: TGTGCCAGCAGCCCAGACAGGGCTGGTCAGCCCCAGCATTTT.